The clone carrying this TCR beta chain was seen at least ten times. The antigen is unknown. CDR3 length: 14 residues. V gave up 4 bases and J gave up 5 bases, with 10 bases separating them. Germline CDR1 is SGHRS and CDR2 is YFSETQ. This specimen belongs to a study of T cells in Graves' hyperthyroidism and ophthalmopathy. Across the study: Initial diagnosis, before any treatment, was when peripheral blood was collected. Overall study results and limits: Blood also contained most expanded thyroid clonotypes above 0.001.

Uncontrolled infection, other autoimmune disease, pregnancy or lactation barred patients from enrollment. Using RNA transcripts as the source, TCR beta CDR3 regions were amplified. Primed by the HTBI set, a first-round RT-PCR was run on the TCR CDR3. MiXCR, run by TCRdb on the multiplex PCR reads, gives a single entry per CDR3 protein. The sample records 250,000 to 350,000 distinct CDR3 sequences, around 17% being singletons. The J gene is TRBJ1-6, the V gene TRBV5-1; the D gene is possibly TRBD1 (6 bases). The origin of this receptor is a man aged 25-40 years with Graves' hyperthyroidism. Input material: blood. CDR3 coding DNA: TGCGCCAGCAGCCCGGACAGTAATAATTCACCCCTCCACTTT. This codes for CASSPDSNNSPLHF.